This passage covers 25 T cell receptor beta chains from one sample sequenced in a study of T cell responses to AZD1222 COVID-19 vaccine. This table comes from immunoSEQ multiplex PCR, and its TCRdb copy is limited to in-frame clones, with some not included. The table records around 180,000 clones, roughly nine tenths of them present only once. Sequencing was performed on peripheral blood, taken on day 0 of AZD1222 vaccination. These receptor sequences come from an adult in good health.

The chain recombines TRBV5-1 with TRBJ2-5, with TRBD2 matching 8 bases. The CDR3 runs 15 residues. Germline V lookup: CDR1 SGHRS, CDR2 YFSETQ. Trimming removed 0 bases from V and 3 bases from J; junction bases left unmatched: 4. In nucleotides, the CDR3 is TGCGCCAGCAGCTTGGCAGCGGGAGAGGAAGAGACCCAGTACTTC. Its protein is CASSLAAGEEETQYF.

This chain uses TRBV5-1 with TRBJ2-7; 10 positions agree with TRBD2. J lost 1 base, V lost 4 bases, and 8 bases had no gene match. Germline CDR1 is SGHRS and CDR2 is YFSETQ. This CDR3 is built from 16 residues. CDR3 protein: CASSTTSGPSSYEQYF. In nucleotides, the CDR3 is TGCGCCAGCAGCACGACTAGCGGGCCATCTTCCTACGAGCAGTACTTC.

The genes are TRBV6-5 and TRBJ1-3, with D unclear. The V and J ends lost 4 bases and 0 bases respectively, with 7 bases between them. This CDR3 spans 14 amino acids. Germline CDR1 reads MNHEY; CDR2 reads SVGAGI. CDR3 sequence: CASSSVSSGNTIYF. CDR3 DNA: TGTGCCAGCAGTTCGGTTTCCTCTGGAAACACCATATATTTT.

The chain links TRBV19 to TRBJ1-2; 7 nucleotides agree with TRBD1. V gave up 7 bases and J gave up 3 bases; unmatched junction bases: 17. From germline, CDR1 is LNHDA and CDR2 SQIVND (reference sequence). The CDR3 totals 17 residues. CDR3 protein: CASIPRGGQPRYYGYTF. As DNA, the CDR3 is TGTGCCAGTATCCCAAGGGGGGGACAGCCTCGGTACTATGGCTACACCTTC.

Written as DNA, the CDR3 is TGTGCCAGCAGTCCCGGCGGTCACGGGAACACCGGGGAGCTGTTTTTT. Its translation: CASSPGGHGNTGELFF. The rearrangement links TRBV6-2 or TRBV6-3 to TRBJ2-2; D unresolved. V lost 5 bases, J lost 1 base, and 14 bases lay in between. The CDR3 is made up of 16 amino acids. Germline V gene sequence: CDR1 MNHEY, CDR2 SVGEGT.

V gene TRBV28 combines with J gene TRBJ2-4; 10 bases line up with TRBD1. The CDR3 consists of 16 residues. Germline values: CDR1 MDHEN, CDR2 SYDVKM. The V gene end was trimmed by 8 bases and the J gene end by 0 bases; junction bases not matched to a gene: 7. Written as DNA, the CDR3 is TGTGCCAGCGCCGGGACAGGGGTTATAGCCAAAAACATTCAGTACTTC. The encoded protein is CASAGTGVIAKNIQYF.

CDR3 protein: CTSSPKPKNTEAFF. In DNA form, the CDR3 reads TGCACCAGCAGCCCCAAGCCTAAGAACACTGAAGCTTTCTTT. The genes are TRBV1 and TRBJ1-1. TRBV1 is a listed pseudogene. This CDR3 comprises 14 residues.

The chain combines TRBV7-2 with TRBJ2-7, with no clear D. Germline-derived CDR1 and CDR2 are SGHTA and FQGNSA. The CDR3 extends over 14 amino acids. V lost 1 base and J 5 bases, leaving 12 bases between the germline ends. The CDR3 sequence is CASSLVGSDDEQYF. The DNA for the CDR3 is TGTGCCAGCAGCTTAGTAGGTTCAGACGACGAGCAGTACTTC.

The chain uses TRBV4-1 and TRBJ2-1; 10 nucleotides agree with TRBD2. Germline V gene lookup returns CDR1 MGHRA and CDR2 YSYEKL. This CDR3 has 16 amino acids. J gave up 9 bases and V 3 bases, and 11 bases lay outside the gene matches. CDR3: CASSQPVLAGVGEQFF. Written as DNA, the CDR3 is TGCGCCAGCAGCCAGCCTGTCCTAGCGGGAGTGGGTGAGCAGTTCTTC.

DNA for the CDR3: TGTGCCACCAGTGATTTGCCTCAACACATCCAGGCTAACTATGGCTACACCTTC. This gives the protein CATSDLPQHIQANYGYTF. The V call is TRBV24-1, the J call TRBJ1-2, with D hard to call. This CDR3 is built from 18 residues. V gave up 0 bases and J gave up 0 bases, with 16 bases separating them. Germline V gene lookup returns CDR1 KGHDR and CDR2 SFDVKD.

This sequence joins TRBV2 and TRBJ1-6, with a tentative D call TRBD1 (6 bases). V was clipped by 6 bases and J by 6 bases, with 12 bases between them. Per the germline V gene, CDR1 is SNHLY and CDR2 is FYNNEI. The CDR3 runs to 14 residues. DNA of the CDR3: TGTGCCAGCAGGTTCAGGGGTGGTAATTCACCCCTCCACTTT. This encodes CASRFRGGNSPLHF.

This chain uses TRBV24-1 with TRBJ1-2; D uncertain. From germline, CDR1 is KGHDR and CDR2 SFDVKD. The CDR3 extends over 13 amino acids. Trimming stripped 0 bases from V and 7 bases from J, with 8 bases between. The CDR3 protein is CATSDLNSAGYTF. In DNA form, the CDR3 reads TGTGCCACCAGTGATTTGAACAGTGCTGGCTACACCTTC.

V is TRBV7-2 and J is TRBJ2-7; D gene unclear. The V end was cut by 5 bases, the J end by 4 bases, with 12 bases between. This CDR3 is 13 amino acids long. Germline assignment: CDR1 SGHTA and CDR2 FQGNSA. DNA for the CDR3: TGTGCCAGCAGCCTAGGCCTCAGGTACGAGCAGTACTTC. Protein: CASSLGLRYEQYF.

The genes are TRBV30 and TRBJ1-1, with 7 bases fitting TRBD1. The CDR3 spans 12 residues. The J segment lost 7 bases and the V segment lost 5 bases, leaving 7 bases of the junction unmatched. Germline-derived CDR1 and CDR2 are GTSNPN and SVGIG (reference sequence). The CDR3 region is CAWGPRDSEAFF. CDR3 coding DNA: TGTGCCTGGGGCCCCCGGGACAGTGAAGCTTTCTTT.

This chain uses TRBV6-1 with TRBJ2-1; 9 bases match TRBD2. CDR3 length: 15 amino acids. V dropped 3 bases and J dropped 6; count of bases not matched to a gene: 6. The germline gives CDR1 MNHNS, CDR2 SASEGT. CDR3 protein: CASSDSGRIGNEQFF. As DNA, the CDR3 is TGTGCCAGCAGTGATAGCGGGAGAATCGGCAATGAGCAGTTCTTC.

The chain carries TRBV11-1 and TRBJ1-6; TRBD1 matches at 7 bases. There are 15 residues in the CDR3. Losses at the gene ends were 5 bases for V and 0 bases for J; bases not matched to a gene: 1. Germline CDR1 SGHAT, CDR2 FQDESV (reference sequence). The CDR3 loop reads CASSRTGSYNSPLHF. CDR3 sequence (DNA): TGTGCCAGCAGCCGGACAGGCTCCTATAATTCACCCCTCCACTTT.

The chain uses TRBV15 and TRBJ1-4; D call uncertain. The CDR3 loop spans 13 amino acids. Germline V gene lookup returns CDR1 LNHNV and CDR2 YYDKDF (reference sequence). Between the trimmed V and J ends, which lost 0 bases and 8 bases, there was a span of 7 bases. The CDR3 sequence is CATSRDGPEKLFF. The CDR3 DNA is TGTGCCACCAGCAGAGACGGACCCGAAAAACTGTTTTTT.

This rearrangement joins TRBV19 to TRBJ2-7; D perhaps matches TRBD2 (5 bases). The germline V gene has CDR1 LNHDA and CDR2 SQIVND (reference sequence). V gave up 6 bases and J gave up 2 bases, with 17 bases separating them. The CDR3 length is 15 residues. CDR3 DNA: TGTGCCAGTAGGAGTGGGCTAGCTCAGACCTACGAGCAGTACTTC. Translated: CASRSGLAQTYEQYF. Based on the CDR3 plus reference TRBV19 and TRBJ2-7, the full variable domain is DGGITQSPKYLFRKEGQNVTLSCEQNLNHDAMYWYRQDPGQGLRLIYYSQIVNDFQKGDIAEGYSVSREKKESFPLTVTSAQKNPTAFYLCASRSGLAQTYEQYFGPGTRLTVT.

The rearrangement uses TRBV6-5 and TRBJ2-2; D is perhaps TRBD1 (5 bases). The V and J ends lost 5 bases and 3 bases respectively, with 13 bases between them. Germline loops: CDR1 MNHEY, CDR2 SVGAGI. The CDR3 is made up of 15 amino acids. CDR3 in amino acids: CASSPDQGDTGELFF. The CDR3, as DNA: TGTGCCAGCAGTCCCGACCAAGGGGACACCGGGGAGCTGTTTTTT.

This CDR3 reads CASSSSGSRGNSPLHF. The CDR3 DNA follows: TGTGCCAGCAGCTCCTCTGGGTCCAGGGGGAATTCACCCCTCCACTTT. The chain carries TRBV9 and TRBJ1-6; 7 bases are shared with TRBD1. The CDR3 length is 16 residues. V dropped 4 bases and J dropped 7; count of bases not matched to a gene: 11. Looked up from germline, CDR1 is SGDLS and CDR2 is YYNGEE. The complete variable domain, with remaining parts taken from reference TRBV9 and TRBJ1-6, reads DSGVTQTPKHLITATGQRVTLRCSPRSGDLSVYWYQQSLDQGLQFLIQYYNGEERAKGNILERFSAQQFPDLHSELNLSSLELGDSALYFCASSSSGSRGNSPLHFGNGTRLTVT.

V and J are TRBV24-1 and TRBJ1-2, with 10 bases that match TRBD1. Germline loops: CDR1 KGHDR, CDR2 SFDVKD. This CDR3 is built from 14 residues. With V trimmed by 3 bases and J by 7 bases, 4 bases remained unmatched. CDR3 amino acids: CATSDNDRGPGYTF. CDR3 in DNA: TGTGCCACCAGTGATAACGACAGGGGGCCTGGCTACACCTTC.

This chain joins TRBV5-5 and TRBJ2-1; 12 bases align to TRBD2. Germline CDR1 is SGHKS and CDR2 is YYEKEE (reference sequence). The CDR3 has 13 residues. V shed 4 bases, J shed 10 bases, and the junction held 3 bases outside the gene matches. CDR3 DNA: TGTGCCAGCAGCACCGGACTAGCGGGAGAGCAGTTCTTC. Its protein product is CASSTGLAGEQFF.

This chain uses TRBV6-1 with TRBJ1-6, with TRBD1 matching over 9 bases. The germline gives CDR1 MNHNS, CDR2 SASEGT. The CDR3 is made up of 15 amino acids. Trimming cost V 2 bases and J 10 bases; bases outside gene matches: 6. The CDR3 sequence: CASSEWYRGQSPLHF. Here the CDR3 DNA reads TGTGCCAGCAGTGAATGGTACAGGGGGCAATCACCCCTCCACTTT.

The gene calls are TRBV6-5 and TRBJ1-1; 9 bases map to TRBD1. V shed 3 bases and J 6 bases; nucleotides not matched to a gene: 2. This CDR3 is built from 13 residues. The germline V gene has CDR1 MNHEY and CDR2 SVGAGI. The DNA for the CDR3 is TGTGCCAGCAGTTATCGACAGGGGGCTGAAGCTTTCTTT. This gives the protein CASSYRQGAEAFF.

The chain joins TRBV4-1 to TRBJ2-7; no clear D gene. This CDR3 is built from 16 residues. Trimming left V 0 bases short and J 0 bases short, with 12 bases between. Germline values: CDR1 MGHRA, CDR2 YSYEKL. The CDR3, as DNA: TGCGCCAGCAGCCAAGATCTCCGGCCTAGCTCCTACGAGCAGTACTTC. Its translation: CASSQDLRPSSYEQYF.